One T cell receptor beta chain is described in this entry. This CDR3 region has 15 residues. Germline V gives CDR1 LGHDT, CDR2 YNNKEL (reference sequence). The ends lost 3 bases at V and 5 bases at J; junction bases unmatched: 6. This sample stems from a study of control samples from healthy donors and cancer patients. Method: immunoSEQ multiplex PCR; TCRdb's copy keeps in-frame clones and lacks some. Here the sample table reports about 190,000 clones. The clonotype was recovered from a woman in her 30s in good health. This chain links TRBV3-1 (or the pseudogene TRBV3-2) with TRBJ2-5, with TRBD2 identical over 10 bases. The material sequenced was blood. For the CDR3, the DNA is TGTGCCAGCAGCCACCAACTAGCGGGGAAGGAGACCCAGTACTTC. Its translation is CASSHQLAGKETQYF.